The 27 T cell receptor beta chains presented below share a single source sample, sequenced in a study of T cells in localized non-small cell lung cancer (dated by TCRdb to 2020 to 2021). Libraries were made using the immunoSEQ multiplex PCR assay. The table comes from immuneACCESS by way of TCRdb, which keeps in-frame sequences with V and J called. Part of the clones is missing from these tables; in studies checked, under half for an unresolved V gene and the rest for unknown reasons. A total of around 90,000 clones appear in this sample, about three quarters of them only once. Roughly 19% of the sample comes from the top ten. Here the sequenced sample was PBMCs, taken before any cancer treatment. The receptor set was obtained from a man between 35 and 75 years old with stage II squamous cell lung carcinoma.

V gene TRBV2 combines with J gene TRBJ1-4, with D perhaps matching TRBD1 (5 bases). Per germline, CDR1 SNHLY and CDR2 FYNNEI. V lost 8 bases and J lost 0, with 16 bases in between. The CDR3 contains 16 residues. The CDR3 sequence is CASWGTGSATNEKLFF. The CDR3 DNA follows: TGTGCCAGCTGGGGGACGGGTTCTGCAACTAATGAAAAACTGTTTTTT. Full variable domain (rest looked up from reference TRBV2 and TRBJ1-4): EPEVTQTPSHQVTQMGQEVILRCVPISNHLYFYWYRQILGQKVEFLVSFYNNEISEKSEIFDDQFSVERPDGSNFTLKIRSTKLEDSAMYFCASWGTGSATNEKLFFGSGTQLSVL.

This chain links TRBV27 with TRBJ1-2, with TRBD1 as a possible D gene (6 bases). The CDR3 consists of 13 residues. Germline V gene lookup returns CDR1 MNHEY and CDR2 SMNVEV (reference sequence). The V gene lost 3 bases and the J gene lost 2 bases, with 7 bases spanning the gap. The CDR3 DNA reads TGTGCCAGCAGTTTTCAGGGGAACTATGGCTACACCTTC. Translation gives CASSFQGNYGYTF.

V gene TRBV9 combines with J gene TRBJ1-1, with D possibly matching TRBD1 (5 bases). The V end lost 4 bases, the J end lost 3 bases, and 16 bases lay between the germline ends. This CDR3 comprises 15 residues. Per the germline V gene, CDR1 is SGDLS and CDR2 is YYNGEE. The CDR3 DNA follows: TGTGCCAGCAGCACGGGGACGGGCCCTGACACTGAAGCTTTCTTT. Its translation: CASSTGTGPDTEAFF.

V gene TRBV4-3 combines with J gene TRBJ2-1; D is undetermined. Trimming removed 0 bases at V and 4 bases at J, with 4 bases between. Germline CDR1 reads LGHNA; CDR2 reads YSLEER. The CDR3 has 13 residues. The chain's CDR3 is CASSQDVYNEQFF. For the CDR3, the DNA is TGCGCCAGCAGCCAAGACGTTTACAATGAGCAGTTCTTC.

This clone was seen only once. The chain recombines TRBV6-5 with TRBJ1-4; a possible D gene is TRBD1 (5 bases). The V gene lost 6 bases and the J gene lost 3 bases, with 14 bases spanning the gap. This CDR3 is 15 amino acids long. Per germline, CDR1 MNHEY and CDR2 SVGAGI. Here the CDR3 DNA reads TGTGCCAGCAGGGGGGACGGTAGATCTAATGAAAAACTGTTTTTT. Amino acids: CASRGDGRSNEKLFF.

The gene calls are TRBV7-2 and TRBJ1-1, with unresolved D. Trimming took off 5 bases at V and 1 base at J, with 8 bases between the two ends. This CDR3 comprises 13 residues. Germline V CDR1 and CDR2: SGHTA, FQGNSA. CDR3 amino acids: CASSLTRNTEAFF. In DNA, the CDR3 is TGTGCCAGCAGCCTAACGCGGAACACTGAAGCTTTCTTT.

Notes on this clone: The junction departs from germline at one end; a sequencing error may be responsible. The chain employs TRBV5-4 and TRBJ1-1, with 8 nucleotides matching TRBD1. The CDR3 length is 12 residues. In germline, CDR1 is SGHNT, CDR2 YYREEE (reference sequence). For the CDR3, the DNA is TGTGCCAGCAGCCCCCCCGGACAGGGTAGCACTTTT. Translation gives CASSPPGQGSTF.

This sequence joins TRBV28 and TRBJ1-1, with D maybe TRBD1 (6 bases). Per the germline V gene, CDR1 is MDHEN and CDR2 is SYDVKM. CDR3 length equals 16 residues. The V end was cut by 4 bases, the J end by 2 bases, with 17 bases between. CDR3 sequence (DNA): TGTGCCAGCAGTTATGGGGGGACAACAAGAAACACTGAAGCTTTCTTT. This gives the protein CASSYGGTTRNTEAFF.

The chain combines TRBV5-4 with TRBJ2-1, with D possibly matching TRBD1 (5 bases). This CDR3 contains 14 residues. The V gene's germline CDR1 is SGHNT and CDR2 YYREEE (reference sequence). The germline V and J ends were trimmed by 4 bases and 10 bases, with 18 bases remaining between them. The CDR3 spells CASSPVGQQWEQFF. Here the CDR3 DNA reads TGTGCCAGCAGCCCGGTGGGGCAGCAGTGGGAGCAGTTCTTC.

The V call is TRBV27, the J call TRBJ2-5; a possible D gene is TRBD1 (5 bases). Germline V gene sequence: CDR1 MNHEY, CDR2 SMNVEV (reference sequence). V was trimmed by 1 base and J by 2 bases, leaving 11 bases between them. This CDR3 has 15 residues. CDR3 in amino acids: CASSLFDSLQETQYF. As DNA, the CDR3 is TGTGCCAGCAGTTTATTTGACAGCCTACAAGAGACCCAGTACTTC.

This clone occurred a few times. The J gene is TRBJ2-7, the V gene TRBV5-1; perhaps TRBD2 as D (5 bases). Germline V gene lookup returns CDR1 SGHRS and CDR2 YFSETQ. Trimming took off 0 bases at V and 2 bases at J, with 12 bases between the two ends. This CDR3 is built from 15 residues. CDR3 sequence reads: CASSLGGSGTYEQYF. The CDR3 nucleotides are TGCGCCAGCAGCTTGGGTGGGAGTGGTACCTACGAGCAGTACTTC.

The chain links TRBV7-3 to TRBJ2-1; 11 positions agree with TRBD2. Germline-derived CDR1 and CDR2 are SGHTA and FQGTGA. CDR3 length equals 15 residues. Trimming took 1 base from V and 4 from J; bases not matched to a gene: 0. The CDR3, as DNA: TGTGCCAGCAGCTTAAGACTAGCGGGGTACAATGAGCAGTTCTTC. As protein: CASSLRLAGYNEQFF.

CDR3 in DNA: TGTGCCAGCAGCTCCGACGGGACACTGACCGGTTATGGCTACACCTTC. Its translation is CASSSDGTLTGYGYTF. This chain connects TRBV11-1 to TRBJ1-2, with a possible D match to TRBD1 (6 bases). The ends were cut back, 4 bases at V and 5 bases at J, with 20 bases in the middle. CDR3 length: 16 amino acids. Germline CDR1 and CDR2: SGHAT and FQDESV (reference sequence).

This clone was counted only a few times. The genes are TRBV2 and TRBJ1-2; 7 nucleotides line up with TRBD1. CDR1 and CDR2 from the germline V gene are SNHLY and FYNNEI. V gave up 4 bases and J gave up 11 bases; unmatched junction bases: 4. CDR3 length: 11 amino acids. Here the CDR3 reads CASSADRAYTF. Written as DNA, the CDR3 is TGTGCCAGCAGTGCTGACAGGGCTTACACCTTC.

The chain combines TRBV30 with TRBJ2-6; no clear D gene. Trimming took off 3 bases at V and 0 bases at J, with 6 bases between the two ends. Looked up from germline, CDR1 is GTSNPN and CDR2 is SVGIG (reference sequence). The CDR3 totals 14 residues. The chain's CDR3 is CAWRESSGANVLTF. CDR3 DNA: TGTGCCTGGAGGGAGAGCTCTGGGGCCAACGTCCTGACTTTC.

J is TRBJ2-7 and V is TRBV11-2, with 8 nucleotides matching TRBD1. CDR3 length equals 15 residues. CDR1 SGHAT and CDR2 FQNNGV come from the germline V gene. The J segment lost 2 bases and the V segment lost 1 base, leaving 4 bases of the junction unmatched. The CDR3 sequence is CASSLGQGLTYEQYF. The CDR3 nucleotides are TGTGCCAGCAGCTTAGGACAGGGGTTAACCTACGAGCAGTACTTC.

This clone was picked up a small number of times. V is TRBV10-3 and J is TRBJ1-6, with 7 positions matching TRBD1. This CDR3 comprises 14 residues. Germline assignment: CDR1 ENHRY and CDR2 SYGVKD. Germline trimming cut 6 bases from V and 12 bases from J; bases unmatched to any gene: 11. The CDR3 reads CAIRTQGVDGPLHF. The CDR3 coding sequence is TGTGCCATCAGAACCCAGGGGGTCGACGGACCCCTCCACTTT.

The chain links TRBV28 to TRBJ2-7; tentatively, D is TRBD1 or TRBD2 (6 bases each). Germline-derived CDR1 and CDR2 are MDHEN and SYDVKM. The V gene lost 6 bases and the J gene lost 0 bases, with 12 bases spanning the gap. CDR3 length: 14 residues. The CDR3 sequence: CASRGRGLSYEQYF. DNA for the CDR3: TGTGCCAGCAGAGGCAGGGGACTCTCCTACGAGCAGTACTTC.

This chain joins TRBV15 and TRBJ2-5; 8 bases match TRBD2. J lost 4 bases, V lost 2 bases, and 6 bases had no gene match. CDR1 is LNHNV and CDR2 is YYDKDF in the germline V gene (reference sequence). The CDR3 loop spans 15 amino acids. The CDR3 is CATSRRAGVVETQYF. CDR3 in DNA: TGTGCCACCAGCAGACGAGCGGGAGTGGTAGAGACCCAGTACTTC.

This clone has just one count. V usage is TRBV6-5 and J usage is TRBJ1-1; D is ambiguous. The CDR3 runs 11 residues. CDR1 is MNHEY and CDR2 is SVGAGI in the germline V gene. The V end lost 6 bases, the J end lost 5 bases, and 7 bases lay between the germline ends. The CDR3 loop is CASRLGTEAFF. The CDR3 DNA reads TGTGCCAGCAGACTTGGAACTGAAGCTTTCTTT.

This clone was recorded at least ten times. V is TRBV7-9 and J is TRBJ2-1; D remains ambiguous. Germline V lookup: CDR1 SEHNR, CDR2 FQNEAQ (reference sequence). V lost 1 base, J lost 13 bases, and 8 bases lay in between. The CDR3 contains 11 residues. DNA of the CDR3: TGTGCCAGCAGCTTAGGATACGATCAGTTCTTC. Translating it yields CASSLGYDQFF.

This clone has only a few counts. CDR3 DNA sequence: TGTGCCAGCACCGCCCCCTCGCTCGGATTACAAGAGACCCAGTACTTC. As protein: CASTAPSLGLQETQYF. V and J are TRBV28 and TRBJ2-5; D not resolved. Germline CDR1 and CDR2: MDHEN and SYDVKM. V was pared by 7 bases and J by 2 bases, with 20 bases between. The CDR3 spans 16 residues.

This clone showed up just once. This chain links TRBV7-9 with TRBJ1-3; D unresolved. CDR3 size: 15 residues. V gave up 2 bases and J gave up 0 bases, with 8 bases separating them. Germline assignment: CDR1 SEHNR and CDR2 FQNEAQ (reference sequence). CDR3 protein: CASSLSQISGNTIYF. CDR3 nucleotides: TGTGCCAGCAGCTTATCCCAGATCTCTGGAAACACCATATATTTT.

This clone appeared a single time. The chain joins TRBV11-2 to TRBJ2-2; D unclear. The germline V and J ends were trimmed by 0 bases and 4 bases, with 6 bases remaining between them. CDR1 is SGHAT, CDR2 FQNNGV, per germline. This CDR3 has 14 amino acids. CDR3 sequence: CASSLDTVTGELFF. The DNA for the CDR3 is TGTGCCAGCAGCTTAGATACGGTCACCGGGGAGCTGTTTTTT.

The sample holds one count of this clone. The gene calls are TRBV6-6 and TRBJ1-5, with no clear D. CDR1 is MNHNY and CDR2 is SVGAGI in the germline V gene (reference sequence). Trimming took off 2 bases at V and 0 bases at J, with 5 bases between the two ends. The CDR3 runs 14 residues. The CDR3 is CASSYPISNQPQHF. The CDR3 DNA sequence: TGTGCCAGCAGTTACCCCATTAGCAATCAGCCCCAGCATTTT.

The chain employs TRBV7-9 and TRBJ2-5, with TRBD2 matching over 8 bases. The CDR3 has 15 residues. Germline CDR1 SEHNR, CDR2 FQNEAQ (reference sequence). V trimming: 3 bases; J trimming: 5 bases; junction bases outside the gene matches: 8. The CDR3 sequence is CASSFSGLAHETQYF. The CDR3 nucleotides are TGTGCCAGCAGCTTTTCCGGACTAGCCCATGAGACCCAGTACTTC.

The chain combines TRBV6-1 with TRBJ1-2; D is uncertain. V was trimmed by 4 bases and J by 0 bases, leaving 9 bases between them. Germline CDR1 is MNHNS and CDR2 is SASEGT. The CDR3 is 14 residues long. For the CDR3, the DNA is TGTGCCAGCAGTGTCCTTGAGGCTAACTATGGCTACACCTTC. This sequence encodes CASSVLEANYGYTF.